The text below deals with one T cell receptor (beta chain). Produced via immunoSEQ multiplex PCR; TCRdb's table is partial and in-frame only. This sample has under 75,000 clones; approximately 90% occur once, and the top ten carry 2.5% to 3.5%. This sample was included in a study of T cell changes during pregnancy in multiple sclerosis. The V and J ends lost 1 base and 0 bases respectively, with 7 bases between them. The CDR3 is 15 residues long. Per the germline V gene, CDR1 is SEHNR and CDR2 is FQNEAQ (reference sequence). The genes are TRBV7-9 and TRBJ2-1, with D possibly being TRBD1 (5 bases). The TCR comes from a female donor in good health, enrolled as a control in a pregnancy study. The material was peripheral blood, obtained in the third trimester of pregnancy. The CDR3 nucleotides are TGTGCCAGCAGCTTAGGAAGGGGCTCCTACAATGAGCAGTTCTTC. Translated, it gives CASSLGRGSYNEQFF.